The rows below give T cell receptor beta chains drawn from one sample of a study of T-cell memory formation after mild COVID-19. From the 5' RACE reads, TCRdb called clonotypes with MiXCR, one entry per CDR3 protein. In the table there are 40,000 to 45,000 distinct CDR3 sequences, roughly 7.2% of which are singletons. The sequencing input was PBMCs or a T cell subset sorted from them (not recorded which). The receptors were sampled from a man younger than 35 who had mild COVID-19 (a few samples of this study predate the infection). Cell type and time point are not known. Each CDR3 is given without its conserved first and last residue. The order of the fields is V gene, CDR3 protein.

>TRBV25-1
ASTQGRINEKLF
>TRBV4-1
ASSQSNQPQH
>TRBV11-1
ASSFRFEKNIQY
>TRBV20-1
SARGGTASTGELF
>TRBV20-1
SARDPAGAKNIQY
>TRBV5-5
ASVNLQGSFTDTQY
>TRBV4-1
ASSPSGGRTEAF
>TRBV30
AWNLWDRASPLH
>TRBV2
ASRAGPQREF
>TRBV7-8
ASNRLAANSGANVLT
>TRBV15
ATSRVGLYNEQF
>TRBV5-6
ASSSEKQGAGELF
>TRBV2
ASSYPGLGGVNEQF
>TRBV20-1
SALGGNTEAF
>TRBV5-6
ASSLQGQGLFGTNEKLF
>TRBV7-2
ASSHQTTTPGAGYT
>TRBV7-2
ASSQEWGRSYNEQF
>TRBV20-1
SAIGGLTFEQF
>TRBV9
ASSVVEVETEAF
>TRBV5-5
ASSRGTGEETQY
>TRBV28
ASSPTGNRNDSPLH
>TRBV5-6
ASSPGIAADTQY
>TRBV6-5
ASSSHDWAGGLFQY
>TRBV6-5
ASSFVGTTDYYGYT
>TRBV20-1
SARVFGQASYNSPLH
>TRBV6-6
ASSGQGTNQPQH
>TRBV4-3
ASSQGLGETQY
>TRBV19
ASANVGTDYYEQY
>TRBV10-3
AISESTGTEQY
>TRBV5-1
AGTLSGGHTGELF
>TRBV5-1
ASSLEGTTSYEQY
>TRBV4-3
ASSQDLGGMFGAF
>TRBV29-1
SAPVDYQETQY
>TRBV12-3/TRBV12-4
ASSLYPDTQY
>TRBV20-1
SATGRGNTEAF
>TRBV11-2
ASSLRSGVSPLH
>TRBV28
ASSPRISSGYT
>TRBV7-6
ASSKDRQGYT
>TRBV7-2
ASSLSPGAGTDTQY
>TRBV3-1
ASSQGRNNEQF
>TRBV5-1
ASSSWTETYEQY
>TRBV12-3/TRBV12-4
ASSNLVGNTIY
>TRBV15
ATSRHRATDTQY
>TRBV7-9
ASSKSGLGEKLF
>TRBV7-2
ASSLTVNTEAF
>TRBV5-1
ASSSTPPTDTQY
>TRBV5-4
ASSLAGAQETQY
>TRBV9
ASSVVPVPDTQY
>TRBV20-1
SARHPRGQY
>TRBV29-1
SWSGGMDTQY
>TRBV6-2/TRBV6-3
ASSFGTGATDTQY